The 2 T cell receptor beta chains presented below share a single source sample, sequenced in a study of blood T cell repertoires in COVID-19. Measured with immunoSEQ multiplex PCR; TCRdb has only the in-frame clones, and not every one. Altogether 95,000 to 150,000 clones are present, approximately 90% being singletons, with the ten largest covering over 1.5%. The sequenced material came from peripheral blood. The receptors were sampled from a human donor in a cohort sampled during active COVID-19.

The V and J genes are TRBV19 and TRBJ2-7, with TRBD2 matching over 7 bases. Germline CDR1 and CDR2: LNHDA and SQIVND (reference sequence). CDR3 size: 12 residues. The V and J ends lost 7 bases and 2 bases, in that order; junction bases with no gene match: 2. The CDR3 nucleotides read TGTGCCAGTACGGGGGGAGCCTACGAGCAGTACTTC. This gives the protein CASTGGAYEQYF. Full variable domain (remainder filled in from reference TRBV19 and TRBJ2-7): DGGITQSPKYLFRKEGQNVTLSCEQNLNHDAMYWYRQDPGQGLRLIYYSQIVNDFQKGDIAEGYSVSREKKESFPLTVTSAQKNPTAFYLCASTGGAYEQYFGPGTRLTVT.

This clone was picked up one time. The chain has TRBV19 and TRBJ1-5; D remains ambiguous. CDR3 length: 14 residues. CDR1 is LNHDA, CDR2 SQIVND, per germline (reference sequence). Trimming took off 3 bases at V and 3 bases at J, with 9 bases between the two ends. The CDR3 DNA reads TGTGCCAGTAGTATGACCGGAGACAATCAGCCCCAGCATTTT. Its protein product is CASSMTGDNQPQHF.